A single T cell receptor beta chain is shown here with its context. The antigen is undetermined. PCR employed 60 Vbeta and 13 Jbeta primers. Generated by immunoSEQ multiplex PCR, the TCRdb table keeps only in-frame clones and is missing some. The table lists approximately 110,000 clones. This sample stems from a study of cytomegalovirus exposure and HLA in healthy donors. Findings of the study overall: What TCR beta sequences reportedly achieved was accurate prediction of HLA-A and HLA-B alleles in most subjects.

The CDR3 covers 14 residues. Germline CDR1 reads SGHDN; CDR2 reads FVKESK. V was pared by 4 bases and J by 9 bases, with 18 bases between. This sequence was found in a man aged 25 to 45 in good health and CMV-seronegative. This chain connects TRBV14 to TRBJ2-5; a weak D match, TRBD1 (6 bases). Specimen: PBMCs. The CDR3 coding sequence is TGTGCCAGCAGCCTCGGACCCAGGGGTCGGGCCCAGTACTTC. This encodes CASSLGPRGRAQYF.